This T cell receptor (beta chain) was identified in a study of HIV-infected patients and healthy controls. Whole blood was used without fractionation, so all unsorted peripheral T cells were included. By sample fraction, this clonotype is medium-sized (0.01 to 0.1%). Its antigen remains unknown. 500 ng RNA was reverse transcribed with alpha and beta constant-region primers. Separate chain-specific third strand synthesis with multiplexing indices produced the alpha and beta libraries. Each molecule carried a 12-nucleotide identifier made of two joined random hexamers added before amplification. MiXCR was run by TCRdb on the 5' RACE reads, yielding one entry per CDR3 protein. Of about 6,000 distinct CDR3 sequences in the sample, 9.5% to 13% were seen once. With 6 bases removed from V and 3 bases from J, the gap between germline ends came to 12 bases. This CDR3 region has 13 residues. Germline-derived CDR1 and CDR2 are KGHSH and LQKENI.

Findings and limits, study-wide: During therapy, HIV-associated CDR3s fell significantly in frequency, while CMV-associated CDR3s did not change significantly. Study cohorts differed slightly in age and sex, but this did not explain diversity differences.

The specimen was blood, collected before antiretroviral therapy. The receptor's source is an adult with HIV infection. The chain carries TRBV18 and TRBJ2-7, with TRBD2 as a possible D gene (5 bases). The CDR3 is CASSPQRDYEQYF. CDR3 nucleotides: TGTGCCAGCTCCCCCCAACGGGACTACGAGCAGTACTTC.